The rows below give T cell receptor beta chains drawn from one sample of a study of blood T cell repertoires in COVID-19. The protocol was immunoSEQ multiplex PCR, while the TCRdb copy is restricted to in-frame clones and leaves out a portion. The sample holds 350,000 to 450,000 clones, approximately 87% seen once. Specimen: peripheral blood. Receptor source: a woman aged 60 to 75 with COVID-19, enrolled during active disease. CDR3s include the opening cysteine and the closing phenylalanine or tryptophan. The D gene is left open where the match is weak. Only part of the rows carry a size: once, few, many, or a class if the clone is expanded.

cdr3_length	j_call	v_call	d_call	clone_size	cdr3_nt	cdr3_aa
13	TRBJ1-5	TRBV2	NA	once	TGTGCCAGCAATAGGGGCTCCAATCAGCCCCAGCATTTT	CASNRGSNQPQHF
15	TRBJ2-7	TRBV19	TRBD1	NA	TGTGCCAGTAGTCCGAGGACAGGGATGTCCTACGAGCAGTACTTC	CASSPRTGMSYEQYF
15	TRBJ2-7	TRBV13	TRBD2	NA	TGTGCCAGCAGCCAATCGGGGGGTGGAACCTACGAGCAGTACTTC	CASSQSGGGTYEQYF
14	TRBJ1-5	TRBV19	NA	NA	TGTGCCAGTAGTCCGTTTAATAGCAATCAGCCCCAGCATTTT	CASSPFNSNQPQHF
14	TRBJ2-1	TRBV5-1	TRBD2	NA	TGCGCCAGCAGCTTTTCTAGCGGGTACAATGAGCAGTTCTTC	CASSFSSGYNEQFF
15	TRBJ1-5	TRBV5-1	NA	NA	TGCGCCAGCAGCTTGGGTGGGGGGGCGAATCAGCCCCAGCATTTT	CASSLGGGANQPQHF
12	TRBJ2-7	TRBV2	NA	once	TGTGCCATCAGAACGGGGAGCCCCGAGCAGTACTTC	CAIRTGSPEQYF
15	TRBJ2-3	TRBV11-1	NA	NA	TGTGCCAGCAGCTTAGCCCGAGCGTCAGTAGATACGCAGTATTTT	CASSLARASVDTQYF
16	TRBJ1-2	TRBV28	NA	NA	TGTGCCAGCAGTCCTAGCCCCGCTAGAGATAACTATGGCTACACCTTC	CASSPSPARDNYGYTF
11	TRBJ2-5	TRBV3-1/TRBV3-2	NA	NA	TGTGCCAGCAGCGCCACCGGGGCCCAGTACTTC	CASSATGAQYF
17	TRBJ2-2	TRBV5-1	NA	NA	TGCGCCAGCAGCTTGGCTACGTCTCGGGCGGGGACCGGGGAGCTGTTTTTT	CASSLATSRAGTGELFF
18	TRBJ2-1	TRBV4-1	TRBD1	NA	TGCGCCAGCAGCCAAGACACGCGGACAGGGAGGTCCTACAATGAGCAGTTCTTC	CASSQDTRTGRSYNEQFF
15	TRBJ1-2	TRBV18	TRBD1	NA	TGTGCCAGCTCAGAGACAGGGGGAAGTAACTATGGCTACACCTTC	CASSETGGSNYGYTF
11	TRBJ1-4	TRBV2	NA	NA	TGTGCCAGCCTCTTACAGGAAAAACTGTTTTTT	CASLLQEKLFF
14	TRBJ1-5	TRBV6-1	NA	NA	TGTGCCAGCAGCGCTCCACAGGGAAATCAGCCCCAGCATTTT	CASSAPQGNQPQHF
11	TRBJ2-1	TRBV20-1	NA	NA	TGCAGTGCTAGAGGTGACCCGGGAGAGTTCTTC	CSARGDPGEFF
15	TRBJ2-3	TRBV7-2	NA	NA	TGTGCCAGCAGCCTAAGGGGGGGGAGCACAGATACGCAGTATTTT	CASSLRGGSTDTQYF
14	TRBJ1-1	TRBV6-5	TRBD1	NA	TGTGCCAGCAGTTGGACAGGGGGTGGTACTGAAGCTTTCTTT	CASSWTGGGTEAFF
15	TRBJ1-3	TRBV6-5	NA	once	TGTGCCAGCAGGGCGACGGAGAGCTCTGGAAACACCATATATTTT	CASRATESSGNTIYF
12	TRBJ1-1	TRBV7-8	NA	NA	TGTGCCAGCAGCCATAGCTGGACTGAAGCTTTCTTT	CASSHSWTEAFF
16	TRBJ2-5	TRBV6-6	TRBD2	NA	TGTGCCAGCAGACCCCCATCGGGGGGATTGGAAGAGACCCAGTACTTC	CASRPPSGGLEETQYF
14	TRBJ1-1	TRBV5-4	TRBD1	NA	TGTGCCAGCAGGCTCCAGACAGGGAATGGAGAAGCTTTCTTT	CASRLQTGNGEAFF
15	TRBJ2-7	TRBV9	NA	NA	TGTGCCAGCAGCGTGGGGGCAGAGAGCTCCTACGAGCAGTACTTC	CASSVGAESSYEQYF
13	TRBJ1-2	TRBV15	TRBD1	NA	TGTGCCACCAGCGTCCGGGACAGGGATGGCTACACCTTC	CATSVRDRDGYTF
15	TRBJ2-7	TRBV7-9	NA	NA	TGTGCCAGCAGCCCCGGCAGGAGGAGCTCCTACGAGCAGTACTTC	CASSPGRRSSYEQYF
14	TRBJ2-3	TRBV7-2	NA	NA	TGTGCCAGCAGCCCCCAGACCGGGGCAGATACGCAGTATTTT	CASSPQTGADTQYF
15	TRBJ2-1	TRBV7-9	TRBD1	NA	TGTGCCAGCAGCCGCTCAGGGGGTCCTTACAATGAGCAGTTCTTC	CASSRSGGPYNEQFF
15	TRBJ2-3	TRBV5-4	TRBD1	few	TGTGCCAGCACCGACAGGGTGGGTGTTACAGATACGCAGTATTTT	CASTDRVGVTDTQYF
14	TRBJ2-7	TRBV27	TRBD1	NA	TGTGCCAGCAGTGCGGACAGGGGGTCCCCAGTGCAGTACTTC	CASSADRGSPVQYF
15	TRBJ2-5	TRBV2	NA	NA	TGTGCCAGCAGGGGGGGGACATCTTTAGGGGAGACCCAGTACTTC	CASRGGTSLGETQYF
12	TRBJ2-1	TRBV7-9	NA	NA	TGTGCCAGCACCTCCGAGGGCCATGAGCAGTTCTTC	CASTSEGHEQFF
16	TRBJ1-5	TRBV18	NA	NA	TGTGCCAGCTCAAAAGGACAGCCGACATCGGGACAGCCCCAGCATTTT	CASSKGQPTSGQPQHF
13	TRBJ1-1	TRBV15	NA	few	TGTGCCACCAGCAGAGACCTTCAGGGGGAAGCTTTCTTT	CATSRDLQGEAFF
13	TRBJ2-3	TRBV9	NA	NA	TGTGCCAGCAGCGCCCGTCCCACAGATACGCAGTATTTT	CASSARPTDTQYF
15	TRBJ2-2	TRBV6-4	TRBD1	NA	TGTGCCAGCAGTGACTCGACAGGGCGGACCCGGGAGCTGTTTTTT	CASSDSTGRTRELFF
14	TRBJ1-2	TRBV2	TRBD1	NA	TGTGCCAGCAGTGAGACCCGGGACAGGGTGGGCTACACCTTC	CASSETRDRVGYTF
14	TRBJ2-5	TRBV5-1	TRBD2	NA	TGCGCCAGCAGCCCAGCGGGGGTCCAAGAGACCCAGTACTTC	CASSPAGVQETQYF
16	TRBJ2-2	TRBV5-1	TRBD1	NA	TGCGCCAGCAGCGCCGCCGGGACAGGGGATACCGGGGAGCTGTTTTTT	CASSAAGTGDTGELFF
15	TRBJ2-1	TRBV28	NA	NA	TGTGCCAGCAGGAAAGGGGGGGGACCCTACAATGAGCAGTTCTTC	CASRKGGGPYNEQFF
12	TRBJ2-2	TRBV12-3/TRBV12-4	NA	once	TGTGCCAGCAGGGGAGTCGCCGGGGAGCTGTTTTTT	CASRGVAGELFF
14	TRBJ1-5	TRBV6-5	NA	NA	TGTGCCAGCGCCCGGGGGGCCCAATTCGAGACCCAGCATTTT	CASARGAQFETQHF
16	TRBJ2-2	TRBV5-1	NA	NA	TGCGCCAGCAGCTTGGTGGCCGGAGACGTCGCCGGGGAGCTGTTTTTT	CASSLVAGDVAGELFF
14	TRBJ1-1	TRBV28	NA	once	TGTGCCAGCGGGGGGGGGCAGCCGAACACTGAAGCTTTCTTT	CASGGGQPNTEAFF
15	TRBJ2-1	TRBV19	TRBD1	NA	TGTGCCAGTAGTATACGGGGACAGGGATCACATGAGCAGTTCTTC	CASSIRGQGSHEQFF